This T cell receptor beta chain was retrieved from a study of blood T cells in healthy people across ages. General study points: More naive CD4+ cells and higher diversity were found in long-lived than in aged donors.

A sample-barcoded 5' primer and a J-beta primer mix were used in a second PCR of about 7 to 12 cycles. A template-switch adaptor containing 12 random nucleotides labeled each cDNA molecule. TCRdb reanalysed the 5' RACE reads using MiXCR and keeps one entry per CDR3 protein. Counted here are roughly 1,800,000 distinct CDR3 sequences, 49% occurring once; the ten biggest clones make up less than 2.5%. This clonotype appeared many times. No antigen is known for it. Trimming stripped 3 bases from V and 5 bases from J, with 6 bases between. The germline CDR1 and CDR2 sequences are SGHTA and FQGNSA. This CDR3 is built from 12 residues.

The sequence was obtained from a woman aged 40-49 years in good health. This chain joins TRBV7-2 and TRBJ2-3; D is unclear. The sequenced sample was blood. The CDR3 region is CASSFSGDTQYF. In DNA form, the CDR3 reads TGTGCCAGCAGCTTCTCGGGAGATACGCAGTATTTT.